A selection of T cell receptor beta chains follows, all from one sample in a study of PD-1 blockade in mismatch repair-deficient tumors. Method: immunoSEQ multiplex PCR; TCRdb's copy keeps in-frame clones and lacks some. The sample records tens of thousands of clones, 78% being singletons. Sequencing was performed on peripheral blood, taken 4 weeks after starting pembrolizumab. The origin of the receptors is an adult with mismatch repair-deficient cancer. Both conserved end residues are part of each CDR3. Each record gives: clone size, V gene, D gene, J gene, CDR3 DNA, CDR3 protein. A D gene is named only where the DNA matches it firmly. Some rows mark clone size as missing; the rest say once, few, many or name a class of expanded clone.

-	TRBV19	-	TRBJ1-3	TGTGCCAGTAGTATGGGGCAAAACTCCGGAAACACCATATATTTT	CASSMGQNSGNTIYF
few	TRBV6-6	-	TRBJ1-2	TGTGCCAGCAGTTCCAAATTGGGGCCCCACCTCTATGGCTACACCTTC	CASSSKLGPHLYGYTF
-	TRBV12-5	-	TRBJ2-3	TGTGCTAGTGGTTTGACTAGGGGGGGCACAGATACGCAGTATTTT	CASGLTRGGTDTQYF
-	TRBV7-7	TRBD1	TRBJ2-7	TGTGCTAGCAGCTCGGACAGGTTCTCCTACGAGCAGTACTTC	CASSSDRFSYEQYF
-	TRBV6-1	-	TRBJ2-1	TGTGCCAGCAGTGAAGCGCTTGGGGTATGGAACAATGAGCAGTTCTTC	CASSEALGVWNNEQFF
-	TRBV4-2	-	TRBJ1-2	TGTGCCAGCAGCCAAGAGGTGGGGACATCCAGGATTGGGGGCTACACCTTC	CASSQEVGTSRIGGYTF
-	TRBV9	-	TRBJ1-4	TGTGCCAGCAGCACCCGAGGGGCGGCTAATGAAAAACTGTTTTTT	CASSTRGAANEKLFF
-	TRBV2	-	TRBJ2-7	TGTGCCAGCAAGGTAGATGGGGCCTCCTACGAGCAGTACTTC	CASKVDGASYEQYF
once	TRBV11-2	TRBD2	TRBJ2-2	TGTGCCAGCAGCTTAGGGGGAGCGGGAGCTACCGGGGAGCTGTTTTTT	CASSLGGAGATGELFF
-	TRBV18	TRBD2	TRBJ2-7	TGTGCCAGCTCAACAGAGCGGGGAACCTACGAGCAGTACTTC	CASSTERGTYEQYF
-	TRBV29-1	TRBD2	TRBJ2-5	TGCAGCGCCTTAGCGGGCAAAGAGACCCAGTACTTC	CSALAGKETQYF
-	TRBV27	TRBD2	TRBJ2-7	TGTGCCAGCAGCCCTCAGGGACTAGCGGGAGGGCGCGAGCAGTACTTC	CASSPQGLAGGREQYF
-	TRBV29-1	TRBD2	TRBJ2-3	TGCAGCATTGCTAGCGGGGGACTTAGCACAGATACGCAGTATTTT	CSIASGGLSTDTQYF
-	TRBV9	-	TRBJ2-6	TGTGCCAGCAGCGTAGGGACGGCTAGCTCTGGGGCCAACGTCCTGACTTTC	CASSVGTASSGANVLTF
-	TRBV6-6	-	TRBJ1-2	TGTGCCAGCTCGGAGGGGAAGAGAGTGGGCTACACCTTC	CASSEGKRVGYTF
-	TRBV19	TRBD1	TRBJ2-1	TGTGCCAGTAGTAAAGGCAGGGGGATCTACAATGAGCAGTTCTTC	CASSKGRGIYNEQFF
-	TRBV19	TRBD1	TRBJ2-3	TGTGCCAGTAGTACCGGGACAGGAGCCACAGATACGCAGTATTTT	CASSTGTGATDTQYF
-	TRBV19	TRBD1	TRBJ1-5	TGTGCCAGCCAGTACGGGACAGGGGGCGGTTATAGCAATCAGCCCCAGCATTTT	CASQYGTGGGYSNQPQHF
few	TRBV19	TRBD1	TRBJ2-7	TGTGCCAGTAGCCGGACAGGGAATCCCTTCGACTCCTACGAGCAGTACTTC	CASSRTGNPFDSYEQYF
-	TRBV2	-	TRBJ1-2	TGTGCCAGCAGTGACCATCAGGGTGTCTATGGCTACACCTTC	CASSDHQGVYGYTF
-	TRBV15	-	TRBJ2-7	TGTGCCACCAGCAGAGATGGTGGGAGAGGCAACGAGCAGTACTTC	CATSRDGGRGNEQYF
-	TRBV30	-	TRBJ2-2	TGTGCCTGGACTCTTGGACTGGGCACCGGGGAGCTGTTTTTT	CAWTLGLGTGELFF
-	TRBV2	-	TRBJ1-4	TGTGCCAGCAGTGAAAATCTCCCGTGGGCTGAAAAACTGTTTTTT	CASSENLPWAEKLFF
-	TRBV4-1	-	TRBJ2-7	TGCGCCAGCAGCCAAGAACAGGAGGAGTTCTACGAGCAGTACTTC	CASSQEQEEFYEQYF
-	TRBV10-3	TRBD1	TRBJ1-1	TGTGCCATCAGCGAGACAGGGGGAGCGATGAACACTGAAGCTTTCTTT	CAISETGGAMNTEAFF
-	TRBV9	-	TRBJ1-3	TGTGCCAGCAGCACTGATGCCCTCTCTGGAAACACCATATATTTT	CASSTDALSGNTIYF
-	TRBV4-1	-	TRBJ1-1	TGCGCCAGCAGCCAAGTTGGCGTTGAAGCTTTCTTT	CASSQVGVEAFF
once	TRBV6-6	-	TRBJ1-1	TGTGCCAGCAGTTACTCTGGTGAATGGGTGAACACTGAAGCTTTCTTT	CASSYSGEWVNTEAFF
-	TRBV29-1	-	TRBJ1-4	TGCAGCGTTGAAGATAGTAATAATGAAAAACTGTTTTTT	CSVEDSNNEKLFF
-	TRBV7-9	TRBD1	TRBJ1-3	TGTGCCAGCAGCAACGGACAGGTTGGAAACACCATATATTTT	CASSNGQVGNTIYF
few	TRBV7-9	-	TRBJ2-2	TGTGCCAGCAGCCTCGGGGCCGGGGAGCTGTTTTTT	CASSLGAGELFF
-	TRBV19	-	TRBJ2-6	TGTGCCAGTAGTCGGGGACCATCCTCTGGGGCCAACGTCCTGACTTTC	CASSRGPSSGANVLTF
-	TRBV10-2	TRBD2	TRBJ2-7	TGCGCCAGCACCGACAGGACTAGCGGGCCTAACGAGCAGTACTTC	CASTDRTSGPNEQYF
-	TRBV11-1	-	TRBJ2-7	TGTGCCAGCAGCTGGGGCGGTTCCTACGAGCAGTACTTC	CASSWGGSYEQYF
-	TRBV5-6	TRBD2	TRBJ2-1	TGTGCCAGCAGCTTGGCGACTGCGGGGAGGGCCTCCGATGAGCAGTTCTTC	CASSLATAGRASDEQFF
-	TRBV5-6	-	TRBJ2-1	TGTGCCAGCAGCCCACCCCGCCGAGCAGGGTCCTACAATGAGCAGTTCTTC	CASSPPRRAGSYNEQFF